The sequence of this TCR beta chain was determined in a study of T cell responses to AZD1222 COVID-19 vaccine. Data came from immunoSEQ multiplex PCR; TCRdb stores just in-frame clones and leaves some out. The table lists more than 50,000 clones, 80% to 90% of them singletons, with approximately 2.6% in the top ten. Germline trimming cut 6 bases from V and 4 bases from J; bases unmatched to any gene: 3. Germline V gene lookup returns CDR1 MNHEY and CDR2 SMNVEV (reference sequence). CDR3 length equals 13 residues. The chain combines TRBV27 with TRBJ1-5, with TRBD1 matching over 7 bases. Source: peripheral blood, taken 28 days after the second AZD1222 dose. This TCR was recovered from an adult who received the AZD1222 COVID-19 vaccine. CDR3 in amino acids: CASRWDRNQPQHF. CDR3 sequence (DNA): TGTGCCAGCAGATGGGACAGAAATCAGCCCCAGCATTTT.